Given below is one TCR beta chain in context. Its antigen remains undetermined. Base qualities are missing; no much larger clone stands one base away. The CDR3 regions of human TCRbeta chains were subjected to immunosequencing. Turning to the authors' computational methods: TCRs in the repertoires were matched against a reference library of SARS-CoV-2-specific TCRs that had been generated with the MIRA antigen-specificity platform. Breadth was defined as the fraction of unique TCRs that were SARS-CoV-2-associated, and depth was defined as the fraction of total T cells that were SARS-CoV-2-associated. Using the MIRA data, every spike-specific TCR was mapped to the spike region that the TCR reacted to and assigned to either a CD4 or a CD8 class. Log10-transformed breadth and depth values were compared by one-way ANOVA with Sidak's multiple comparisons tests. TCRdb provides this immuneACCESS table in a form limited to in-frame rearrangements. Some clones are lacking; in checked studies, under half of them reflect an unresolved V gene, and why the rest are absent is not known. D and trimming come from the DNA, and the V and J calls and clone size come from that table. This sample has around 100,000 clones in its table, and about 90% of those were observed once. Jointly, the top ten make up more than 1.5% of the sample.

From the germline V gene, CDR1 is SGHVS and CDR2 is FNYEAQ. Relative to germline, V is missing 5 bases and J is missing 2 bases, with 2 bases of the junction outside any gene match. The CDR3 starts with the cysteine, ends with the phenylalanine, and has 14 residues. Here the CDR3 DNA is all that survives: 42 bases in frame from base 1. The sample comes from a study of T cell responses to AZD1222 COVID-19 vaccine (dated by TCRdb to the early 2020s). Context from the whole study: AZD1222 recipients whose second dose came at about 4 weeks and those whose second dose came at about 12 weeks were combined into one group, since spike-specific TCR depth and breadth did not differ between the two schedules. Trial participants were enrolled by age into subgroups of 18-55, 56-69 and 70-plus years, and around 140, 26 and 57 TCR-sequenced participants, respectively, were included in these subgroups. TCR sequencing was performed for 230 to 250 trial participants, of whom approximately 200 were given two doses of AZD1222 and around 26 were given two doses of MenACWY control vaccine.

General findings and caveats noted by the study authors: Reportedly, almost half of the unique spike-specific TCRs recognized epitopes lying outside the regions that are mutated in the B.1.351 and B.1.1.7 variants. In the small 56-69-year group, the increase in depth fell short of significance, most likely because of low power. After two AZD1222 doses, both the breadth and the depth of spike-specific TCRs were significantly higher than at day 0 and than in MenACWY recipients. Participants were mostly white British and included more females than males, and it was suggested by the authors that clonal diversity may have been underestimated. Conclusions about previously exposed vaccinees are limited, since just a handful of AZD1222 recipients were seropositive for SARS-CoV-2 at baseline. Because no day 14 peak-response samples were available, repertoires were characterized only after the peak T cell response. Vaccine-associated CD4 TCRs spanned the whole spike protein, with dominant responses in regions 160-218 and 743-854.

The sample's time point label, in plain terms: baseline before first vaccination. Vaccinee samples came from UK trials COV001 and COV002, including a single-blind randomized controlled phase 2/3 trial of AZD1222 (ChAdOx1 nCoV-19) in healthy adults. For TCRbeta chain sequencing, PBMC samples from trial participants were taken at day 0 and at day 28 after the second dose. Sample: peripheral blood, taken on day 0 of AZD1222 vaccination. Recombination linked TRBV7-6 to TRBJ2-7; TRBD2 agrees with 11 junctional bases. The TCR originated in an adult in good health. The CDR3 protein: CASSKGLAAYEQYF. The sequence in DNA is TGTGCCAGCAGCAAGGGACTAGCGGCCTACGAGCAGTACTTC.